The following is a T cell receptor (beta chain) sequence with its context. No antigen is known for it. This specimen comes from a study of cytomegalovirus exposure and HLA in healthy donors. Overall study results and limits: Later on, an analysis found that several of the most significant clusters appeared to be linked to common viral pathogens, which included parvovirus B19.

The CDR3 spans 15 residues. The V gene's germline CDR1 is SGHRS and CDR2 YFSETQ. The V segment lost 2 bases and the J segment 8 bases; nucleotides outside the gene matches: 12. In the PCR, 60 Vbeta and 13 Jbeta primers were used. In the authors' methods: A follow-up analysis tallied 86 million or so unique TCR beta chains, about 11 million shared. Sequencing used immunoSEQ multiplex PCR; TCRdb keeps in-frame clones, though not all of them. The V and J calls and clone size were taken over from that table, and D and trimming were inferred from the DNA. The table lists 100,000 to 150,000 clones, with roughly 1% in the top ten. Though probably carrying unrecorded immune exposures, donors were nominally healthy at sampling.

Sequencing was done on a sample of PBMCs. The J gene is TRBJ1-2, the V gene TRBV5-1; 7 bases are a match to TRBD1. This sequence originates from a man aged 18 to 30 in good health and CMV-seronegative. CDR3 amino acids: CASSFEPGGRGGYTF. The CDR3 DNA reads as TGCGCCAGCAGCTTCGAACCAGGGGGTCGGGGCGGCTACACCTTC.